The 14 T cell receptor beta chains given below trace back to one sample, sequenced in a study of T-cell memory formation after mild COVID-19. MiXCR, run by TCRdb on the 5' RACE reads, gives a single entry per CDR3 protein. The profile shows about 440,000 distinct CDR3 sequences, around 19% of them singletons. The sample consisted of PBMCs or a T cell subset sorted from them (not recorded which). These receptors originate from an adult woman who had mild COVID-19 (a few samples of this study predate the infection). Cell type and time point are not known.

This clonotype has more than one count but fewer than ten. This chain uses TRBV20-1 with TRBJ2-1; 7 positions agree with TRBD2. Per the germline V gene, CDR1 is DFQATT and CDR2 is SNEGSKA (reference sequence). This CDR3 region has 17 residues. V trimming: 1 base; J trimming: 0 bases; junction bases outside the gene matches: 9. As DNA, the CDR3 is TGCAGTGCTAGAGTGGATGATTGGGGGGGCTCCTACAATGAGCAGTTCTTC. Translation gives CSARVDDWGGSYNEQFF.

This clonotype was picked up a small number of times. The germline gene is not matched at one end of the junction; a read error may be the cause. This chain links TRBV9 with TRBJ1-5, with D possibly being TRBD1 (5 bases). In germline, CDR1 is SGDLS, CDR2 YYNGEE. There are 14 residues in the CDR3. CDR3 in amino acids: CASSVEGERQPQQF. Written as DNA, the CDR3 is TGTGCCAGCAGCGTAGAAGGGGAACGACAGCCCCAGCAATTT.

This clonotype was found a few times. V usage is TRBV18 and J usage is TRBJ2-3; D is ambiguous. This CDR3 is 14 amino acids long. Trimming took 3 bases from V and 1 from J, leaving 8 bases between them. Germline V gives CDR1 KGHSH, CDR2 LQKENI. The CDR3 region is CASSPNLGTDTQYF. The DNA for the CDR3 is TGTGCCAGCTCACCGAACTTGGGCACAGATACGCAGTATTTT.

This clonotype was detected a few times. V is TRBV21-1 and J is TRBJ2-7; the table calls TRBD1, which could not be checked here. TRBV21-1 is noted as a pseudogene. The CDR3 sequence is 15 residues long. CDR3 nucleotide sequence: TGTGCCAGCAGCAAAAGGGCCGAGGGGACAGGAGAGCAGTACTTC. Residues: CASSKRAEGTGEQYF.

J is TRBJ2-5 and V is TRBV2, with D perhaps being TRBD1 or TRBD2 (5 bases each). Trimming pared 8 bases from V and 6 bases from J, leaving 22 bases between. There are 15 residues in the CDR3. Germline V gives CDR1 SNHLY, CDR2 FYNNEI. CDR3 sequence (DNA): TGTGCCAGCGGGGGATTCAGCGAAAAGGTCAAGACCCAGTACTTC. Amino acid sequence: CASGGFSEKVKTQYF.

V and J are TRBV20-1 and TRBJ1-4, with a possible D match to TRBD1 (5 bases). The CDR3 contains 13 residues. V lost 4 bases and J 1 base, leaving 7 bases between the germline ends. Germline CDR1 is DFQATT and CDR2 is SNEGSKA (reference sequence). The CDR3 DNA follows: TGCAGTGCTAACAGGAGAACTAATGAAAAACTGTTTTTT. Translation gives CSANRRTNEKLFF.

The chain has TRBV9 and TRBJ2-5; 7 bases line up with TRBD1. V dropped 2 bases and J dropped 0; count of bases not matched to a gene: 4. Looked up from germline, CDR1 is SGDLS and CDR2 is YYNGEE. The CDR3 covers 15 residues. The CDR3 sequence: CASSVLGQDQETQYF. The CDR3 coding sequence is TGTGCCAGCAGCGTTCTAGGACAGGACCAAGAGACCCAGTACTTC.

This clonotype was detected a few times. The CDR3 reads CASSAVGTDNQPQHF. DNA for the CDR3: TGTGCCAGCAGCGCCGTCGGGACAGACAATCAGCCCCAGCATTTT. V and J are TRBV9 and TRBJ1-5; 7 nucleotides line up with TRBD1. The CDR3 is 15 residues long. With V trimmed by 3 bases and J by 3 bases, 6 bases remained unmatched. Per germline, CDR1 SGDLS and CDR2 YYNGEE.

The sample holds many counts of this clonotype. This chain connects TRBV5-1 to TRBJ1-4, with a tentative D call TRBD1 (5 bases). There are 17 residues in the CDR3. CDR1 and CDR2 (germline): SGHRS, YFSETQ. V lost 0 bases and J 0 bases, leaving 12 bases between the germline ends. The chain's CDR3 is CASSLDPDSATNEKLFF. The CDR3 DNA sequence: TGCGCCAGCAGCTTGGACCCAGACAGTGCAACTAATGAAAAACTGTTTTTT.

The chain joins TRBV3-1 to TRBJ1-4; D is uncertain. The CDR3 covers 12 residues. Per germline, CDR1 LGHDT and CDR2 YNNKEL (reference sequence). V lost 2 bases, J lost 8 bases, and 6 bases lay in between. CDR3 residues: CASSQTGEKLFF. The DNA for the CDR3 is TGTGCCAGCAGCCAAACTGGGGAAAAACTGTTTTTT. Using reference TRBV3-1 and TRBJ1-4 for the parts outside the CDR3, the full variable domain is DTAVSQTPKYLVTQMGNDKSIKCEQNLGHDTMYWYKQDSKKFLKIMFSYNNKELIINETVPNRFSPKSPDKAHLNLHINSLELGDSAVYFCASSQTGEKLFFGSGTQLSVL.

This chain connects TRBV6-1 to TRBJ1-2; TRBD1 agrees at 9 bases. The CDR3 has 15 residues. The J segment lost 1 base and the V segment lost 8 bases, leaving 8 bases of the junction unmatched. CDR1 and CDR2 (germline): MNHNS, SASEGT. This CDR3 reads CASDPLTGGNYGYTF. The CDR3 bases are TGTGCCAGCGACCCATTGACAGGGGGTAACTATGGCTACACCTTC.

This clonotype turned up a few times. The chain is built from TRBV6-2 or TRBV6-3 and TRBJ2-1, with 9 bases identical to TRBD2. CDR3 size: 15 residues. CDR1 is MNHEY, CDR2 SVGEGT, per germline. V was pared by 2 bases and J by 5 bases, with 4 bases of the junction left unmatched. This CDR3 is CASSYGGLANNEQFF. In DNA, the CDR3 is TGTGCCAGCAGTTACGGGGGACTAGCTAACAATGAGCAGTTCTTC.

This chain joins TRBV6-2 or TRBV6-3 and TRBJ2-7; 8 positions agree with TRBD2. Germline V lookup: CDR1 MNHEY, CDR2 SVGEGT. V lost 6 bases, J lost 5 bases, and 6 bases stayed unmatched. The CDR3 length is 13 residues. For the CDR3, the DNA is TGTGCCAGCAGCCGACTAGCGAGGCACGAGCAGTACTTC. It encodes CASSRLARHEQYF.

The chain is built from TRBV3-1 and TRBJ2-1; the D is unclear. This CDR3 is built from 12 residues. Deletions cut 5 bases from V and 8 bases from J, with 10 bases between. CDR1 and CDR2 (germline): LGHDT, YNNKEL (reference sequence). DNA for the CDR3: TGTGCCAGCAGCTTTAGTGAGTATGAGCAGTTCTTC. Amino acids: CASSFSEYEQFF.